This entry lists 3 T cell receptor beta chains sequenced from one sample in a study of T cell clones after liver transplantation. The data were produced by immunoSEQ multiplex PCR, yet TCRdb's version contains in-frame clones alone and is incomplete. The sample lists 20,000 to 25,000 clones, about four fifths occurring once. Sequencing used CD8+ T cells from blood, obtained about 56 months after liver transplant. The receptors come from a human patient who received a liver transplant. The graft donor may have given rise to some T cells.

The chain links TRBV28 to TRBJ1-2, with 7 nucleotides matching TRBD1. This CDR3 has 14 amino acids. Germline V gene sequence: CDR1 MDHEN, CDR2 SYDVKM. After removal of 5 bases from V and 4 bases from J, the junction contained 7 bases not matched to a gene. CDR3 loop: CASSSRTGIYGYTF. DNA for the CDR3: TGTGCCAGCAGTAGCCGGACAGGCATCTATGGCTACACCTTC.

This clone came up a few times. This CDR3 is CAWRLQNYGYTF. The CDR3 nucleotides read TGTGCCTGGAGATTACAGAACTATGGCTACACCTTC. This chain joins TRBV30 and TRBJ1-2; D remains ambiguous. The V and J ends lost 3 bases and 2 bases respectively, with 7 bases between them. Per the germline V gene, CDR1 is GTSNPN and CDR2 is SVGIG (reference sequence). This CDR3 region has 12 residues.

With regard to this clone: This sample also contains other DNA sequences that code for the same CDR3. The chain links TRBV11-2 to TRBJ2-1; D is undetermined. V shed 1 base and J shed 7 bases, with 5 bases lying between them. The CDR3 contains 12 residues. Germline CDR1 is SGHAT and CDR2 is FQNNGV. CDR3 region: CASSLVRNEQFF. CDR3 sequence (DNA): TGTGCCAGCAGCTTAGTTCGGAATGAGCAGTTCTTC.